This T cell receptor (beta chain) was sequenced during a study of blood T cell repertoires in COVID-19. Trimming stripped 3 bases from V and 6 bases from J, with 13 bases between. The CDR3 contains 13 residues. Per germline, CDR1 DFQATT and CDR2 SNEGSKA (reference sequence). Produced via immunoSEQ multiplex PCR; TCRdb's table is partial and in-frame only. The data show around 16,000 clones, roughly 87% seen once. The sequenced material came from peripheral blood. The sequence was obtained from a man older than 75 with acute or convalescent COVID-19. The chain recombines TRBV20-1 with TRBJ2-3, with D unclear. In DNA, the CDR3 is TGCAGTGCTAGTTCCTCACCCGAGGATACGCAGTATTTT. It specifies CSASSSPEDTQYF.